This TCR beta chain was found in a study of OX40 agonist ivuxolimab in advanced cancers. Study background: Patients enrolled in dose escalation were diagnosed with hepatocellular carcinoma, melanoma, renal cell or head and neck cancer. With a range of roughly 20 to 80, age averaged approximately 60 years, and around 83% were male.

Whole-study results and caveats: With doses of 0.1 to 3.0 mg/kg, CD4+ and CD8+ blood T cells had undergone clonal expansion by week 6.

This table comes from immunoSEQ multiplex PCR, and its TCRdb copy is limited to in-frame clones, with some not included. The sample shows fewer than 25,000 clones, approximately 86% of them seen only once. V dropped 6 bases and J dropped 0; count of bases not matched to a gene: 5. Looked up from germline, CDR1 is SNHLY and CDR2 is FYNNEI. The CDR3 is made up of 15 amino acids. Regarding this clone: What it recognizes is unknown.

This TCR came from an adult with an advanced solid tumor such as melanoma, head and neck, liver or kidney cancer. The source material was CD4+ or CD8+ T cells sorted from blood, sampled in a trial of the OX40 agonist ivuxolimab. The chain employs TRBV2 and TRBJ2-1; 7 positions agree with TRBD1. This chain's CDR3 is CASSQGQSSYNEQFF. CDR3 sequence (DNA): TGTGCCAGCAGCCAGGGACAGTCCTCCTACAATGAGCAGTTCTTC.